The clone carrying this T cell receptor (beta chain) was detected once. This specimen comes from a study of OX40 agonist ivuxolimab in advanced cancers. The repertoire was sequenced with immunoSEQ multiplex PCR; TCRdb's copy has only in-frame clones and lacks some. The profile shows around 39,000 clones, about 80% of them singletons. Deletions cut 2 bases from V and 4 bases from J, with 9 bases between. Germline V lookup: CDR1 MNHNY, CDR2 SVGAGI (reference sequence). The length of the CDR3 is 15 residues. The chain recombines TRBV6-6 with TRBJ2-6, with D possibly being TRBD2 (5 bases). Material: CD4+ or CD8+ T cells sorted from blood, obtained in a trial of the OX40 agonist ivuxolimab. The clonotype comes from an adult with an advanced solid tumor such as melanoma, head and neck, liver or kidney cancer. CDR3 loop: CASSYEGQGANVLTF. CDR3 in DNA: TGTGCCAGCAGTTACGAGGGTCAAGGGGCCAACGTCCTGACTTTC.